These 26 T cell receptor beta chains came from one sample sequenced in a study of T cell repertoires in cytomegalovirus infection. TCRdb re-analysed the reads in MiXCR, keeping a single row per CDR3 protein. The sample has 250,000 or so distinct CDR3 sequences, about 17% seen once; the top ten hold approximately 51%. Material for sequencing was CD8+ T cells from PBMCs. These receptors originate from a human donor in good health (CMV status not recorded). Some clones in this sample may be carry-over from other donors' samples.

This clonotype was counted between two and nine times. The chain links TRBV10-2 to TRBJ2-3, with unresolved D. The CDR3 has 12 residues. V lost 7 bases and J 1 base, leaving 6 bases between the germline ends. Germline CDR1 is WSHSY and CDR2 is SAAADI. The CDR3 DNA follows: TGCGCCAGCAACATCGGCACAGATACGCAGTATTTT. It is translated as CASNIGTDTQYF.

On this clonotype: The junction shows a germline mismatch at one end, possibly a read error. The chain uses TRBV11-1 and TRBJ2-1; D gene unclear. The CDR3 length is 11 residues. From germline, CDR1 is SGHAT and CDR2 FQDESV (reference sequence). CDR3 loop: CTSSFLEKQFF. The CDR3, as DNA: TGTACCAGCAGCTTTCTGGAGAAGCAGTTCTTC.

This clonotype was seen repeatedly, ten times or more. This chain connects TRBV11-2 to TRBJ2-1; 10 positions agree with TRBD2. The CDR3 length is 17 residues. Trimming at V came to 2 bases and at J to 8 bases, leaving 12 bases not matched to a gene. Germline CDR1 is SGHAT and CDR2 is FQNNGV. The DNA for the CDR3 is TGTGCCAGCAGCTTATCAGTTAGCCTAGCGGGGGTGGATGAGCAGTTCTTC. Its protein product is CASSLSVSLAGVDEQFF.

There are many counts of this clonotype. The chain combines TRBV2 with TRBJ2-2; perhaps TRBD2 as D (5 bases). This CDR3 spans 14 amino acids. The ends were cut back, 1 base at V and 7 bases at J, with 10 bases in the middle. Per germline, CDR1 SNHLY and CDR2 FYNNEI. The CDR3 sequence: CASSEGASIGELFF. The CDR3 nucleotides are TGTGCCAGCAGTGAAGGGGCTAGCATCGGGGAGCTGTTTTTT.

In its sample, this clonotype was seen a few times. V and J are TRBV11-2 and TRBJ2-1; D unresolved. This CDR3 has 14 residues. The V end was cut by 4 bases, the J end by 5 bases, with 12 bases between. Germline CDR1 and CDR2: SGHAT and FQNNGV. As DNA, the CDR3 is TGTGCCAGCAGCTACCGACTGACCGACAATGAGCAGTTCTTC. Amino acid sequence: CASSYRLTDNEQFF.

This clonotype was seen more than once but under ten times. This chain joins TRBV20-1 and TRBJ2-7; D may be TRBD1 or TRBD2 (5 bases each). V lost 3 bases, J lost 5 bases, and 14 bases lay in between. This CDR3 comprises 13 residues. Germline CDR1 DFQATT, CDR2 SNEGSKA (reference sequence). The CDR3 DNA follows: TGCAGTGCTAGGGGGAGAGTGGGGGACGAGCAGTACTTC. It codes for CSARGRVGDEQYF.

This clonotype came up a few times. The rearrangement joins TRBV6-1 to TRBJ1-1; 8 bases are shared with TRBD1. Looked up from germline, CDR1 is MNHNS and CDR2 is SASEGT. The trim removed 6 bases at V and 2 bases at J, leaving 5 bases unmatched. This CDR3 contains 14 residues. CDR3 sequence reads: CASRDRDLNTEAFF. The CDR3 coding sequence is TGTGCCAGCAGGGACAGGGACCTAAACACTGAAGCTTTCTTT.

This clonotype was recorded at least ten times. The rearrangement links TRBV6-4 to TRBJ2-7; TRBD2 might be the D (6 bases). V was clipped by 3 bases and J by 0 bases, with 9 bases between them. The V gene's germline CDR1 is MRHNA and CDR2 SNTAGT. The CDR3 spans 14 residues. Here the CDR3 reads CASSERAGSYEQYF. CDR3 bases: TGTGCCAGCAGTGAACGAGCGGGCTCCTACGAGCAGTACTTC.

Ten or more counts support this clonotype. V is TRBV7-9 and J is TRBJ2-3; D not resolved. Trimming left V 4 bases short and J 4 bases short, with 9 bases between. The CDR3 extends over 13 amino acids. Germline CDR1 is SEHNR and CDR2 is FQNEAQ (reference sequence). CDR3 sequence reads: CASSSTEADTQYF. The CDR3 DNA is TGTGCCAGCAGCTCCACCGAAGCAGATACGCAGTATTTT.

In its sample, this clonotype was seen many times. The chain employs TRBV7-8 and TRBJ1-1, with D perhaps matching TRBD1 (5 bases). There are 17 residues in the CDR3. Germline V gene lookup returns CDR1 SGHVS and CDR2 FQNEAQ. V was pared by 5 bases and J by 1 base, with 20 bases between. The DNA for the CDR3 is TGTGCCAGCAGCCTGGGGGACTTTGGGGGTAAGAACACTGAAGCTTTCTTT. It codes for CASSLGDFGGKNTEAFF.

The chain is built from TRBV4-3 and TRBJ1-3; D is possibly TRBD1 (6 bases). This CDR3 has 14 amino acids. CDR1 and CDR2 from the germline V gene are LGHNA and YSLEER. Trimming pared 1 base from V and 8 bases from J, leaving 12 bases between. CDR3 sequence reads: CASSQVGGQDTIYF. The CDR3, as DNA: TGCGCCAGCAGCCAAGTCGGGGGGCAGGACACCATATATTTT.

This chain links TRBV6-1 with TRBJ1-5; weak D call: TRBD1 (6 bases). The V end lost 1 base, the J end lost 5 bases, and 15 bases lay between the germline ends. Germline V gene data show CDR1 as MNHNS and CDR2 as SASEGT. The CDR3 has 16 amino acids. Here the CDR3 reads CASSEDLGGGYQPQHF. The CDR3 nucleotides are TGTGCCAGCAGTGAAGATTTGGGGGGCGGATATCAGCCCCAGCATTTT.

There are a few counts of this clonotype. CDR3 nucleotides: TGTGCCAGCAGCTTAGCCGGACTCAATCTTCAGTATTTT. This codes for CASSLAGLNLQYF. The V gene is TRBV7-6, the J gene TRBJ2-3, with TRBD2 as a possible D gene (5 bases). Germline assignment: CDR1 SGHVS and CDR2 FNYEAQ. The CDR3 covers 13 residues. The V end lost 0 bases, the J end lost 12 bases, and 13 bases lay between the germline ends.

This clonotype was observed at least ten times. This chain links TRBV7-2 with TRBJ2-2; D ambiguous. Germline V gene data show CDR1 as SGHTA and CDR2 as FQGNSA. This CDR3 has 16 amino acids. Trimming removed 0 bases at V and 5 bases at J, with 13 bases between. CDR3 loop: CASSLAPGPYTGELFF. The CDR3, as DNA: TGTGCCAGCAGCTTAGCCCCTGGCCCTTATACCGGGGAGCTGTTTTTT.

V gene TRBV5-1 combines with J gene TRBJ2-1; either TRBD1 or TRBD2 may fit D (5 bases each). CDR1 and CDR2 (germline): SGHRS, YFSETQ. The CDR3 contains 15 residues. Trimming removed 6 bases at V and 8 bases at J, with 21 bases between. The CDR3 protein is CASNPTGLPGDEQFF. Here the CDR3 DNA reads TGCGCCAGCAACCCCACGGGGCTTCCTGGTGATGAGCAGTTCTTC.

This clonotype was found once. The CDR3 sequence: CASSIPFGYTF. In DNA form, the CDR3 reads TGTGCCAGTAGTATACCCTTCGGCTACACCTTC. V is TRBV19 and J is TRBJ1-2, with D unresolved. CDR3 length equals 11 residues. Germline V CDR1 and CDR2: LNHDA, SQIVND (reference sequence). V lost 2 bases to trimming and J lost 8 bases, with 6 bases between them. Variable domain in full (rest from reference TRBV19 and TRBJ1-2): DGGITQSPKYLFRKEGQNVTLSCEQNLNHDAMYWYRQDPGQGLRLIYYSQIVNDFQKGDIAEGYSVSREKKESFPLTVTSAQKNPTAFYLCASSIPFGYTFGSGTRLTVV.

This clonotype was seen a handful of times. This rearrangement joins TRBV11-2 to TRBJ2-7, with 12 bases fitting TRBD2. Germline values: CDR1 SGHAT, CDR2 FQNNGV. The ends lost 5 bases at V and 0 bases at J; junction bases unmatched: 2. CDR3 length equals 15 residues. The CDR3 region has the DNA TGTGCCAGCAGCGCGACTAGCGGGGGCTCCTACGAGCAGTACTTC. Translation gives CASSATSGGSYEQYF.

This clonotype was recorded a few times. The rearrangement links TRBV2 to TRBJ2-3; D gene unclear. This CDR3 is built from 16 residues. V was cut by 3 bases and J by 2 bases, with 15 bases left in between. Germline CDR1 and CDR2: SNHLY and FYNNEI. The CDR3 reads CASSEVPLGPTDTQYF. For the CDR3, the DNA is TGTGCCAGCAGTGAGGTCCCCCTTGGGCCCACAGATACGCAGTATTTT.

Of note for this clonotype: The germline gene is not matched at one end of the junction; a read error may be the cause. The chain uses TRBV5-1 and TRBJ2-7, with D perhaps TRBD1 or TRBD2 (5 bases each). Germline-derived CDR1 and CDR2 are SGHRS and YFSETQ. CDR3 length: 13 residues. The CDR3 DNA reads as TGCGCCAGCAGCTTGGAGAACCGGGACCTACTGCACTTC. Its translation: CASSLENRDLLHF.

CDR3 region: CASSLGAPGSGGATYNEQFF. The DNA of the CDR3 is TGTGCCAGCAGTTTAGGCGCCCCGGGGAGCGGGGGGGCCACCTACAATGAGCAGTTCTTC. V gene TRBV6-2 or TRBV6-3 combines with J gene TRBJ2-1, with 10 bases matching TRBD2. The germline V gene has CDR1 MNHEY and CDR2 SVGEGT. The CDR3 is made up of 20 amino acids. With V trimmed by 4 bases and J by 2 bases, 17 bases remained unmatched.

This clonotype was seen at least ten times. The chain recombines TRBV15 with TRBJ2-1; no clear D. V was pared by 5 bases and J by 6 bases, with 8 bases between. The CDR3 runs to 12 residues. Per germline, CDR1 LNHNV and CDR2 YYDKDF (reference sequence). The CDR3 nucleotides are TGTGCCACCAGCGAAAGGAGCAATGAGCAGTTCTTC. Amino acids: CATSERSNEQFF. Together with reference TRBV15 and TRBJ2-1, the CDR3 gives the full variable domain: DAMVIQNPRYQVTQFGKPVTLSCSQTLNHNVMYWYQQKSSQAPKLLFHYYDKDFNNEADTPDNFQSRRPNTSFCFLDIRSPGLGDTAMYLCATSERSNEQFFGPGTRLTVL.

There are a few counts of this clonotype. This chain uses TRBV4-1 with TRBJ1-1; 8 bases are a match to TRBD1. Losses at the gene ends were 0 bases for V and 0 bases for J; bases not matched to a gene: 6. This CDR3 has 17 amino acids. Germline V lookup: CDR1 MGHRA, CDR2 YSYEKL. Here the CDR3 reads CASSQEGQGYMNTEAFF. In nucleotides, the CDR3 is TGCGCCAGCAGCCAAGAAGGACAGGGCTATATGAACACTGAAGCTTTCTTT.

This clonotype was seen a few times. The chain combines TRBV12-3 or TRBV12-4 with TRBJ2-3; no firm D call. V lost 5 bases, J lost 2 bases, and 11 bases lay in between. This CDR3 has 14 residues. The CDR3 reads CASSLSDATDTQYF. CDR3 sequence (DNA): TGTGCCAGCAGTCTAAGTGACGCCACAGATACGCAGTATTTT.

This CDR3 is CASSYYPAVAGGRDTQYF. The DNA of the CDR3 is TGTGCCAGCAGTTACTACCCTGCGGTCGCGGGGGGGCGAGATACGCAGTATTTT. The V call is TRBV6-6, the J call TRBJ2-3; 9 bases match TRBD2. J was trimmed by 5 bases and V by 1 base; bases with no gene match: 13. The germline V gene encodes CDR1 MNHNY and CDR2 SVGAGI (reference sequence). The CDR3 consists of 18 residues.

This clonotype has just a few counts. This sequence joins TRBV7-9 and TRBJ2-3; TRBD1 is a possible D gene (6 bases). The CDR3 totals 14 residues. In germline, CDR1 is SEHNR, CDR2 FQNEAQ (reference sequence). V lost 5 bases and J lost 5, with 14 bases in between. The CDR3 bases are TGTGCCAGCAGCGCCACAGGGTTGGGAGATACGCAGTATTTT. Translation: CASSATGLGDTQYF.

The CDR3: CASMSQTYNSPLHF. The CDR3 nucleotides are TGTGCCAGCATGTCCCAGACCTATAATTCACCCCTCCACTTT. V and J are TRBV13 and TRBJ1-6, with no clear D. Trimming left V 7 bases short and J 2 bases short, with 9 bases between. Germline V lookup: CDR1 PRHDT, CDR2 FYEKMQ (reference sequence). The CDR3 loop spans 14 amino acids.